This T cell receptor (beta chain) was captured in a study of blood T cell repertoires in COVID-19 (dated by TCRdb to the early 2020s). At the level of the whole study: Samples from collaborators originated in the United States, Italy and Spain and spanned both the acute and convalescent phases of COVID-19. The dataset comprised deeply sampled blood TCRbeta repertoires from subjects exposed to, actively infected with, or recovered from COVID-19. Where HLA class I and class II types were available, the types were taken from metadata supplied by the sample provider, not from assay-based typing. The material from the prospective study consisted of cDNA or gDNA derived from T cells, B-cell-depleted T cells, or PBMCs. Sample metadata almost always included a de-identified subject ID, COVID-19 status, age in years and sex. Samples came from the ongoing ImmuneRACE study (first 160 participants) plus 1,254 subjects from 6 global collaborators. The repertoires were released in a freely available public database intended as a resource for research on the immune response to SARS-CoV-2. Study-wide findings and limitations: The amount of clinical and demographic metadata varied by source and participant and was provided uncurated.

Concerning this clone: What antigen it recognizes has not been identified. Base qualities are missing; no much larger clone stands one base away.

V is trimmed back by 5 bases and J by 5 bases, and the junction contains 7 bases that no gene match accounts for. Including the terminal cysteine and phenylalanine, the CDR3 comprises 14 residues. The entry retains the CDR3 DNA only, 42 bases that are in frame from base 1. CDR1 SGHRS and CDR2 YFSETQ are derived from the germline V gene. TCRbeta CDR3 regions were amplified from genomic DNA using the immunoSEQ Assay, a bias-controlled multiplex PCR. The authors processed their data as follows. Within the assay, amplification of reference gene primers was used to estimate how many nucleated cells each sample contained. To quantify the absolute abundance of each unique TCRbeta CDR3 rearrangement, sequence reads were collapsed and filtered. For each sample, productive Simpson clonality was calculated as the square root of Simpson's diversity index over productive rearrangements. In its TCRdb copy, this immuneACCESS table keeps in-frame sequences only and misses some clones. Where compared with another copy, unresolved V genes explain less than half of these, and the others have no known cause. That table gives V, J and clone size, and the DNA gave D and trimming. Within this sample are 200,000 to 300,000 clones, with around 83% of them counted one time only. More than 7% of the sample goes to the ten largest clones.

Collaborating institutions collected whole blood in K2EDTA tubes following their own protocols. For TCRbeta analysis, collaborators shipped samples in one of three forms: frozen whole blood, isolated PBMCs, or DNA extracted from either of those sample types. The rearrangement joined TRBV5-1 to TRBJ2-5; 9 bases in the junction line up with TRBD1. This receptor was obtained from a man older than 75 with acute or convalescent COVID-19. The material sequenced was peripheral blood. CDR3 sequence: CASRRDRAGETQYF. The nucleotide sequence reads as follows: TGCGCCAGCAGACGGGACAGGGCCGGGGAGACCCAGTACTTC.